The 24 T cell receptor beta chains below all came from one sample that was sequenced in a study of cytomegalovirus exposure and HLA in healthy donors (dated by TCRdb to about 2017). The library was generated by the immunoSEQ multiplex PCR assay. For the multiplex PCR, a mixture combining 60 forward primers for TCR Vbeta segments and 13 reverse primers for TCR Jbeta segments was used. Held by TCRdb, this immuneACCESS table contains in-frame sequences only and omits some clones. Under half of the omission traces to an unresolved V gene where checked; the cause of the rest is unknown. This sample comprises approximately 150,000 clones, approximately 78% of them detected only once. Roughly 6.2% of the sample is held by the ten biggest clonotypes. Sequencing used PBMCs. These receptors were collected from a woman in her forties in good health and CMV-seropositive.

V is TRBV27 and J is TRBJ1-4; TRBD1 is a possible D gene (5 bases). Germline CDR1 reads MNHEY; CDR2 reads SMNVEV (reference sequence). The CDR3 sequence is 15 residues long. V lost 6 bases and J 5 bases, leaving 16 bases between the germline ends. The CDR3 loop is CASSRGGAGNEKLFF. For the CDR3, the DNA is TGTGCCAGCAGCCGAGGAGGGGCCGGCAATGAAAAACTGTTTTTT. The full variable domain, in which reference TRBV27 and TRBJ1-4 provide the parts outside the CDR3, is EAQVTQNPRYLITVTGKKLTVTCSQNMNHEYMSWYRQDPGLGLRQIYYSMNVEVTDKGDVPEGYKVSRKEKRNFPLILESPSPNQTSLYFCASSRGGAGNEKLFFGSGTQLSVL.

The rearrangement uses TRBV4-1 and TRBJ2-4, with D possibly matching TRBD2 (6 bases). Germline loops: CDR1 MGHRA, CDR2 YSYEKL. With 2 bases removed from V and 8 bases from J, the gap between germline ends came to 22 bases. This CDR3 is 17 amino acids long. The CDR3 reads CASSQFRHLTGDDIQYF. Here the CDR3 DNA reads TGCGCCAGCAGCCAATTCAGACACCTTACGGGGGATGACATTCAGTACTTC.

The rearrangement links TRBV13 to TRBJ1-1; no firm D call. Germline V gene lookup returns CDR1 PRHDT and CDR2 FYEKMQ (reference sequence). The CDR3 is made up of 15 amino acids. V was pared by 5 bases and J by 1 base, with 14 bases between. CDR3 DNA sequence: TGTGCCAGCAGCCCGCGCGGAGCCCGGAACACTGAAGCTTTCTTT. Its protein is CASSPRGARNTEAFF.

This clone was counted a few times. The chain recombines TRBV15 with TRBJ2-2, with TRBD2 matching over 10 bases. CDR3 length: 17 residues. Germline V CDR1 and CDR2: LNHNV, YYDKDF (reference sequence). Unmatched junction bases numbered 7, after V lost 0 bases and J lost 6 bases. CDR3 region: CATSRDRIGLAAGELFF. In DNA, the CDR3 is TGTGCCACCAGCAGAGATCGCATAGGACTAGCGGCCGGGGAGCTGTTTTTT.

The chain links TRBV4-1 to TRBJ2-1, with D tentatively TRBD2 (5 bases). V dropped 0 bases and J dropped 2 bases, with 8 bases sitting between them. Per germline, CDR1 MGHRA and CDR2 YSYEKL. This CDR3 comprises 15 residues. CDR3 sequence (DNA): TGCGCCAGCAGCCAAGACGCGGGCACCTACAATGAGCAGTTCTTC. This gives the protein CASSQDAGTYNEQFF.

The rearrangement joins TRBV12-5 to TRBJ2-1; no clear D. The CDR3 spans 11 residues. V was pared by 7 bases and J by 3 bases, with 4 bases between. Germline V gene lookup returns CDR1 LGHNT and CDR2 FRNRAP. CDR3: CASVGYNEQFF. The CDR3 nucleotides are TGTGCTAGTGTCGGCTACAATGAGCAGTTCTTC.

V usage is TRBV4-1 and J usage is TRBJ2-7, with D possibly matching TRBD2 (5 bases). CDR1 is MGHRA, CDR2 YSYEKL, per germline. This CDR3 region has 15 residues. Trimming pared 2 bases from V and 0 bases from J, leaving 11 bases between. The CDR3 spells CASSQLKADSYEQYF. The CDR3 nucleotides are TGCGCCAGCAGCCAACTCAAAGCGGACTCCTACGAGCAGTACTTC.

V usage is TRBV5-1 and J usage is TRBJ1-3; D perhaps matches TRBD1 (6 bases). The CDR3 spans 16 residues. The V gene's germline CDR1 is SGHRS and CDR2 YFSETQ. Trimming cost V 4 bases and J 0 bases, with 14 bases left between them. CDR3 bases: TGCGCCAGCAGCCCAGGACAGCCGAGCTCTGGAAACACCATATATTTT. Translation gives CASSPGQPSSGNTIYF.

This sequence joins TRBV6-5 and TRBJ2-3; TRBD1 matches 7 bases. In germline, CDR1 is MNHEY, CDR2 SVGAGI. With V trimmed by 6 bases and J by 1 base, 4 bases remained unmatched. The CDR3 covers 14 residues. The CDR3 coding sequence is TGTGCCAGCAGGGGACAGAAAGGCACAGATACGCAGTATTTT. This sequence encodes CASRGQKGTDTQYF.

The chain links TRBV19 to TRBJ2-7; D call uncertain. Germline assignment: CDR1 LNHDA and CDR2 SQIVND (reference sequence). The CDR3 is 14 amino acids. Trimming stripped 10 bases from V and 6 bases from J, with 22 bases between. Here the CDR3 DNA reads TGTGCCACCAAATCCCTGGCTAGATCCGCCGAGCAGTACTTC. Its protein product is CATKSLARSAEQYF. The variable domain in full, completed from reference TRBV19 and TRBJ2-7, reads DGGITQSPKYLFRKEGQNVTLSCEQNLNHDAMYWYRQDPGQGLRLIYYSQIVNDFQKGDIAEGYSVSREKKESFPLTVTSAQKNPTAFYLCATKSLARSAEQYFGPGTRLTVT.

This chain links TRBV27 with TRBJ2-1, with TRBD2 matching over 9 bases. In germline, CDR1 is MNHEY, CDR2 SMNVEV (reference sequence). Germline trimming cut 4 bases from V and 1 base from J; bases unmatched to any gene: 2. The CDR3 is 15 residues long. CDR3 sequence: CASSSAGGSYNEQFF. The CDR3 coding sequence is TGTGCCAGCAGTTCGGCGGGAGGGTCCTACAATGAGCAGTTCTTC.

The J gene is TRBJ2-5, the V gene TRBV7-8; 8 bases map to TRBD2. With V trimmed by 2 bases and J by 1 base, 3 bases remained unmatched. Germline CDR1 and CDR2: SGHVS and FQNEAQ. This CDR3 has 15 residues. For the CDR3, the DNA is TGTGCCAGCAGCTTACGGGGGGGAGTCCAAGAGACCCAGTACTTC. It codes for CASSLRGGVQETQYF.

The chain has TRBV2 and TRBJ1-1; D not resolved. This CDR3 spans 13 amino acids. The germline CDR1 and CDR2 sequences are SNHLY and FYNNEI. Trimming pared 6 bases from V and 3 bases from J, leaving 11 bases between. The CDR3 sequence: CASRGVEDTEAFF. The CDR3 DNA is TGTGCCAGCAGGGGAGTGGAGGACACTGAAGCTTTCTTT.

This rearrangement joins TRBV2 to TRBJ1-6; TRBD1 is a possible D gene (5 bases). Germline V CDR1 and CDR2: SNHLY, FYNNEI. This CDR3 is 15 amino acids long. V was trimmed by 4 bases and J by 6 bases, leaving 13 bases between them. The CDR3 nucleotides read TGTGCCAGCAGTGCAGAACAGGTCCCTAATTCACCCCTCCACTTT. Protein: CASSAEQVPNSPLHF.

The chain recombines TRBV13 with TRBJ2-7; 10 nucleotides agree with TRBD2. V gave up 2 bases and J gave up 2 bases; unmatched junction bases: 12. Germline V gene data show CDR1 as PRHDT and CDR2 as FYEKMQ (reference sequence). The CDR3 is made up of 18 amino acids. This CDR3 reads CASSLPAASSGSPYEQYF. The CDR3 DNA is TGTGCCAGCAGCTTACCCGCAGCCTCTAGCGGGAGTCCCTACGAGCAGTACTTC.

This sequence joins TRBV5-1 and TRBJ2-5; 12 bases fit TRBD1. The J call could be wrong; TRBJ2-7 is a better fit for the DNA end. The CDR3 has 15 amino acids. Germline values: CDR1 SGHRS, CDR2 YFSETQ. The CDR3 sequence: CASSFGGQGANEQYF. The CDR3 DNA follows: TGCGCCAGCAGCTTCGGGGGACAGGGGGCCAACGAGCAGTACTTC.

The rearrangement links TRBV6-1 to TRBJ2-7, with TRBD1 matching 12 bases. V lost 4 bases, J lost 4 bases, and 5 bases stayed unmatched. CDR3 length equals 15 residues. CDR1 and CDR2 from the germline V gene are MNHNS and SASEGT. CDR3 sequence: CASSGGQGAAYEQYF. The CDR3 region has the DNA TGTGCCAGCAGTGGGGGACAGGGGGCTGCTTACGAGCAGTACTTC.

This chain connects TRBV2 to TRBJ2-5; the match to TRBD2 covers 7 bases. Germline CDR1 is SNHLY and CDR2 is FYNNEI. The CDR3 sequence is 13 residues long. Trimming removed 3 bases from V and 7 bases from J; junction bases left unmatched: 5. The CDR3 sequence is CASSELPGGTQYF. CDR3 DNA: TGTGCCAGCAGTGAGCTCCCGGGGGGGACCCAGTACTTC.

This clone came up once. The chain links TRBV5-8 to TRBJ2-1; 14 positions match TRBD2. Per germline, CDR1 SGHTS and CDR2 YDEGEE. V gave up 4 bases and J gave up 8 bases; unmatched junction bases: 8. The CDR3 extends over 16 amino acids. Here the CDR3 DNA reads TGTGCCAGCAGCCTGACTAGCGGGAGGGCCCTCCATGAGCAGTTCTTC. Protein product: CASSLTSGRALHEQFF. The full variable domain, with the rest looked up from reference TRBV5-8 and TRBJ2-1, is EAGVTQSPTHLIKTRGQQATLRCSPISGHTSVYWYQQALGLGLQFLLWYDEGEERNRGNFPPRFSGRQFPNYSSELNVNALELEDSALYLCASSLTSGRALHEQFFGPGTRLTVL.

This chain joins TRBV4-2 and TRBJ2-5; no firm D call. The V gene's germline CDR1 is LGHNA and CDR2 YNFKEQ. V lost 1 base and J 1 base, leaving 10 bases between the germline ends. The length of the CDR3 is 15 residues. The CDR3 nucleotides read TGTGCCAGCAGCCAAGGCGCCGGGTCCCAAGAGACCCAGTACTTC. This translates into CASSQGAGSQETQYF.

This clone was picked up one time. The genes are TRBV14 and TRBJ2-1; 7 nucleotides match TRBD2. Losses at the gene ends were 1 base for V and 9 bases for J; bases not matched to a gene: 9. Germline CDR1 and CDR2: SGHDN and FVKESK. CDR3 length: 15 residues. The CDR3 region has the DNA TGTGCCAGCAGCCAAGTCGCGGGAGCAGGTGGTGAGCAGTTCTTC. Amino acid sequence: CASSQVAGAGGEQFF.

The V call is TRBV6-5, the J call TRBJ2-3; D gene unclear. The CDR3 is made up of 15 amino acids. Germline V gene lookup returns CDR1 MNHEY and CDR2 SVGAGI. V was shortened by 8 bases and J by 4 bases, with 19 bases between the two germline ends. CDR3 nucleotides: TGTGCCAGCCGACCGCCTGGGCTTTGGGCAGATACGCAGTATTTT. Translated, it gives CASRPPGLWADTQYF.

The CDR3 DNA reads as TGTGCCAGCAGTTACTTTACGGGACAGGGCCCCTACGAGCAGTACTTC. Translated: CASSYFTGQGPYEQYF. The chain employs TRBV6-5 and TRBJ2-7; 9 bases map to TRBD1. The germline gives CDR1 MNHEY, CDR2 SVGAGI. After removal of 1 base from V and 2 bases from J, the junction contained 6 bases not matched to a gene. This CDR3 has 16 amino acids.

CDR3 loop: CSVSLGGPRYTEAFF. CDR3 DNA sequence: TGCAGCGTATCATTGGGGGGGCCGAGGTACACTGAAGCTTTCTTT. This rearrangement joins TRBV29-1 to TRBJ1-1; maybe TRBD1 (6 bases). The CDR3 length is 15 residues. Trimming shortened V by 6 bases and J by 3 bases, and 20 bases separated the two germline ends. The germline gives CDR1 SQVTM, CDR2 ANQGSEA.